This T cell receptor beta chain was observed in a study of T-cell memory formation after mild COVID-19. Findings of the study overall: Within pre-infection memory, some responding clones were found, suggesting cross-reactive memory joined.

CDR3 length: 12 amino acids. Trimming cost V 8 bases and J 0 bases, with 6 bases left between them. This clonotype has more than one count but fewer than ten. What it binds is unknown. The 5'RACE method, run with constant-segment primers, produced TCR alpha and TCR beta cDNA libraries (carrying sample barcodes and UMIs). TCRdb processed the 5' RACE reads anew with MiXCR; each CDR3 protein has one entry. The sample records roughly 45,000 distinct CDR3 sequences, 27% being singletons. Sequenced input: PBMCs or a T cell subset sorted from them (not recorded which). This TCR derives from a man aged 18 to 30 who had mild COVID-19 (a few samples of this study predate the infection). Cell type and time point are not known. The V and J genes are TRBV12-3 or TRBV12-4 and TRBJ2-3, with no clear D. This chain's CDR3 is CASRSSTDTQYF. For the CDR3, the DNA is TGTGCCAGCCGATCAAGCACAGATACGCAGTATTTT.